Listed below are T cell receptor beta chains from one sample, sequenced in a study of Ad26.COV2.S vaccination and SARS-CoV-2 variants. The protocol was immunoSEQ multiplex PCR, while the TCRdb copy is restricted to in-frame clones and leaves out a portion. Found here are about 350,000 clones, approximately 90% of them singletons; the top ten hold approximately 4.5%. The source material was peripheral blood, sampled in a trial of Ad26.COV2.S vaccine versus placebo. The receptors stem from a person aged 18-65 years who received the Ad26.COV2.S COVID-19 vaccine or a placebo. Both conserved end residues are part of each CDR3. Fields, in order: clone size, D gene, V gene, J gene, CDR3 protein, CDR3 DNA. D genes are given only for firm matches. Part of the rows lack a size; the others show once, few, many or a class for expanded clones.

NA	TRBD2	TRBV18	TRBJ2-7	CASSPGRVSSYEQYF	TGTGCCAGCTCACCCGGGAGGGTTAGCTCCTACGAGCAGTACTTC
NA	NA	TRBV19	TRBJ1-6	CASSISQGRNSPLHF	TGTGCCAGTAGTATTTCGCAGGGCCGGAATTCACCCCTCCACTTT
few	NA	TRBV28	TRBJ2-7	CASSRSMWVEQYF	TGTGCCAGCAGCCGAAGCATGTGGGTCGAGCAGTACTTC
NA	NA	TRBV5-4	TRBJ2-1	CASSLDDNEQFF	TGTGCCAGCAGCTTGGACGACAATGAGCAGTTCTTC
NA	NA	TRBV28	TRBJ1-5	CASSLGGALQPQHF	TGTGCCAGCAGTTTAGGGGGCGCCCTTCAGCCCCAGCATTTT
few	NA	TRBV6-1	TRBJ1-1	CASSELLRDTEAFF	TGTGCCAGCAGTGAACTTCTGAGGGACACTGAAGCTTTCTTT
NA	NA	TRBV5-1	TRBJ2-6	CASSLGHGANVLTF	TGCGCCAGCAGCTTGGGTCATGGGGCCAACGTCCTGACTTTC
NA	NA	TRBV21-1	TRBJ2-3	CASSGTGSTDTQYF	TGTGCCAGCTCTGGGACAGGCAGCACAGATACGCAGTATTTT
few	NA	TRBV5-1	TRBJ1-2	CASSLEGGYTF	TGCGCCAGCAGCTTGGAGGGTGGCTACACCTTC
NA	NA	TRBV27	TRBJ1-5	CASSPLGQGGAQHF	TGTGCCAGCAGTCCTCTCGGGCAGGGTGGGGCTCAGCATTTT
NA	NA	TRBV28	TRBJ1-1	CASSLQHTEAFF	TGTGCCAGCAGTTTACAACACACTGAAGCTTTCTTT
NA	NA	TRBV20-1	TRBJ1-1	CSARGPLSTEAFF	TGCAGTGCTCGTGGACCGCTGAGCACTGAAGCTTTCTTT
NA	TRBD2	TRBV7-2	TRBJ2-7	CASSLERGGYEQYF	TGTGCCAGCAGCTTAGAGCGGGGGGGTTACGAGCAGTACTTC
NA	TRBD1	TRBV19	TRBJ1-1	CASSMGPEGTGGAFF	TGTGCCAGTAGTATGGGCCCAGAGGGGACAGGGGGAGCTTTCTTT
NA	NA	TRBV18	TRBJ2-3	CASSPNQAGEQYF	TGTGCCAGCTCACCAAATCAGGCAGGGGAGCAGTATTTT
NA	NA	TRBV19	TRBJ2-7	CASSKGSSYEQYF	TGTGCCAGTAGTAAGGGGTCCTCCTACGAGCAGTACTTC
NA	NA	TRBV7-9	TRBJ1-5	CASSLGVSRDDNQPQHF	TGTGCCAGCAGCTTAGGAGTGAGTAGGGATGACAATCAGCCCCAGCATTTT
NA	NA	TRBV20-1	TRBJ2-1	CSASEGEVSYNEQFF	TGCAGTGCTAGTGAGGGAGAGGTGTCCTACAATGAGCAGTTCTTC
NA	NA	TRBV3-1/TRBV3-2	TRBJ1-1	CASTGGTEAFF	TGTGCCTCCACCGGAGGCACTGAAGCTTTCTTT
NA	TRBD2	TRBV7-2	TRBJ2-1	CASLRTSGIYNEQFF	TGTGCCAGCCTGCGGACTAGCGGGATTTACAATGAGCAGTTCTTC
NA	NA	TRBV19	TRBJ1-4	CASSIRDYNEKLFF	TGTGCCAGTAGTATAAGGGACTATAATGAAAAACTGTTTTTT
NA	NA	TRBV7-3	TRBJ2-3	CASSQGAGTDTQYF	TGTGCCAGCAGCCAGGGAGCTGGCACAGATACGCAGTATTTT
NA	TRBD2	TRBV6-2/TRBV6-3	TRBJ2-3	CASSSYRLAGGGFETDTQYF	TGTGCCAGCAGTTCATACCGACTAGCGGGGGGAGGTTTTGAAACAGATACGCAGTATTTT
NA	NA	TRBV5-6	TRBJ2-2	CASSENRGGLTNTGELFF	TGTGCCAGCAGTGAAAATAGGGGGGGCCTAACGAACACCGGGGAGCTGTTTTTT
NA	NA	TRBV5-1	TRBJ2-5	CASSSQRETQYF	TGCGCCAGCAGCTCCCAACGGGAGACCCAGTACTTC